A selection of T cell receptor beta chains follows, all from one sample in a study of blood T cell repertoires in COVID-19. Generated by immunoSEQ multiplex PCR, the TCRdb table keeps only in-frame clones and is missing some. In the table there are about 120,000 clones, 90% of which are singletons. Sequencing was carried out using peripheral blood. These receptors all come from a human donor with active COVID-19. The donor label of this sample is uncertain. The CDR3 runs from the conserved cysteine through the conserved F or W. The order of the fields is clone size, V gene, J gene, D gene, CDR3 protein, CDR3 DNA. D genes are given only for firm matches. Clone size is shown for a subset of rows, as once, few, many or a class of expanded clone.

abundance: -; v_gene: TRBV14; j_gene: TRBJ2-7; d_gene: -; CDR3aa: CASSQSGHGPIYEQYF; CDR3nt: TGTGCCAGCAGCCAATCGGGACACGGCCCCATATACGAGCAGTACTTC
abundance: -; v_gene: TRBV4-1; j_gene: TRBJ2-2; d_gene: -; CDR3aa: CASSQDEGRGNTGELFF; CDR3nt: TGCGCCAGCAGCCAAGATGAGGGTCGAGGGAACACCGGGGAGCTGTTTTTT
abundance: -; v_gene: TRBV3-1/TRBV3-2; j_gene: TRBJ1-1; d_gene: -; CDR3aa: CASSQTRQNTEAFF; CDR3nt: TGTGCCAGCAGCCAAACCCGACAGAACACTGAAGCTTTCTTT
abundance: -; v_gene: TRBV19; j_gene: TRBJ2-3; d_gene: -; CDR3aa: CASRSRNRGTDTQYF; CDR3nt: TGTGCCAGTAGATCCCGGAACAGGGGCACAGATACGCAGTATTTT
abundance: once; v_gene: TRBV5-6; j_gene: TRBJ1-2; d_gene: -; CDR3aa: CASSPGRGRANYGYTF; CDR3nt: TGTGCCAGCAGCCCGGGCAGGGGACGAGCTAACTATGGCTACACCTTC
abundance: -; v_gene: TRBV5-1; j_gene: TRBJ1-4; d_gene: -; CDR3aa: CASTQEPSTNEKLFF; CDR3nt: TGCGCCAGCACACAGGAGCCGTCAACTAATGAAAAACTGTTTTTT
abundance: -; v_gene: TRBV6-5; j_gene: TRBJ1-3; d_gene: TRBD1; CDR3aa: CASSQDRSGNTIYF; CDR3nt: TGTGCCAGCAGTCAGGACAGGTCGGGAAACACCATATATTTT
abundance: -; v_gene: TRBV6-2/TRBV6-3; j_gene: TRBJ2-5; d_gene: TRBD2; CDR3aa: CASSSLTSGGTQETQYF; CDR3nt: TGTGCCAGCAGTTCGCTGACTAGCGGGGGGACCCAAGAGACCCAGTACTTC
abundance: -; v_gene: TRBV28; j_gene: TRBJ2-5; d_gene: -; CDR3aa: CASSLGGGETQYF; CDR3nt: TGTGCCAGCAGTTTGGGGGGTGGAGAGACCCAGTACTTC
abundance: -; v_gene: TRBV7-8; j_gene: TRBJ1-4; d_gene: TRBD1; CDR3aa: CASSLATGDANEKLFF; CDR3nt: TGTGCCAGCAGCTTGGCCACAGGGGACGCGAATGAAAAACTGTTTTTT
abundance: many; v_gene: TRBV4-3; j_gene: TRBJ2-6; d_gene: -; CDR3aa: CASSEDSSRSGANVLTF; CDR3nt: TGCGCCAGCAGCGAGGACAGCTCTCGTTCTGGGGCCAACGTCCTGACTTTC
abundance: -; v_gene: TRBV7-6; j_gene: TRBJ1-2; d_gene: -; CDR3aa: CASSHNTGSNYGYTF; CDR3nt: TGTGCCAGCAGCCACAATACAGGGTCTAACTATGGCTACACCTTC
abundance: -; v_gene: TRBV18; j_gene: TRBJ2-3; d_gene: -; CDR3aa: CASSPQIRDGTDTQYF; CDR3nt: TGTGCCAGCTCACCACAGATCAGGGATGGTACAGATACGCAGTATTTT
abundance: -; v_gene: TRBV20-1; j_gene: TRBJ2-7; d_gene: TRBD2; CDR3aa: CSASGTSGYEQYF; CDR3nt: TGCAGTGCTAGTGGGACTAGCGGGTACGAGCAGTACTTC
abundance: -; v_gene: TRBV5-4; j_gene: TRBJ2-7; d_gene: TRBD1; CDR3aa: CASRLWTGAPNEQYF; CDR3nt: TGTGCCAGCAGACTTTGGACAGGGGCCCCCAACGAGCAGTACTTC
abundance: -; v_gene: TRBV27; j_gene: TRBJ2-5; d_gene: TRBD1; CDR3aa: CASSLGSGQETQYF; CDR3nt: TGTGCCAGCAGTTTAGGGTCGGGACAGGAGACCCAGTACTTC
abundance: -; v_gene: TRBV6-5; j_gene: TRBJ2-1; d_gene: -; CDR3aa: CASSSLDNEQFF; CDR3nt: TGTGCCAGCAGTTCACTTGACAATGAGCAGTTCTTC
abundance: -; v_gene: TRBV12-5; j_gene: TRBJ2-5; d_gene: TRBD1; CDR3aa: CASGPRTGFGETQYF; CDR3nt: TGTGCTAGTGGTCCCCGGACAGGGTTTGGGGAGACCCAGTACTTC
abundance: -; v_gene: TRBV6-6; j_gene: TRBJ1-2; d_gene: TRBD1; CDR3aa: CASSYPPDRADGYTF; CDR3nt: TGTGCCAGCAGTTACCCCCCGGACAGGGCTGATGGCTACACCTTC
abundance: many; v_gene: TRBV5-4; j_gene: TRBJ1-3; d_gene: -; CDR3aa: CASSKDSHNGNTIYF; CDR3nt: TGTGCCAGCAGCAAAGACAGCCACAATGGAAACACCATATATTTT
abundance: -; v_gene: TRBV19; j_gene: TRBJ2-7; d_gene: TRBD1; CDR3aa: CASSPGGPYEQYF; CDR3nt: TGTGCCAGTAGTCCAGGGGGCCCCTACGAGCAGTACTTC
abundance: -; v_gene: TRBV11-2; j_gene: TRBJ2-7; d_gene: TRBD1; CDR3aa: CASSTRTGSYEQYF; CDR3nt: TGTGCCAGCAGCACTCGGACAGGATCCTACGAGCAGTACTTC
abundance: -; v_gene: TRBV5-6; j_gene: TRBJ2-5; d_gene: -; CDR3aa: CASSLAPRETQYF; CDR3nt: TGTGCCAGCAGCTTGGCCCCTCGGGAGACCCAGTACTTC
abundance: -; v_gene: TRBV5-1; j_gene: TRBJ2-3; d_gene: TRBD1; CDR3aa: CASSLSPGQATNTQYF; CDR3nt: TGCGCCAGCAGCCTCTCTCCGGGACAGGCAACAAATACGCAGTATTTT
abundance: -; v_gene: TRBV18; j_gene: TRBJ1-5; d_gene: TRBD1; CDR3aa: CASSPEGAAQPQHF; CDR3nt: TGTGCCAGCTCACCAGAGGGGGCCGCCCAGCCCCAGCATTTT
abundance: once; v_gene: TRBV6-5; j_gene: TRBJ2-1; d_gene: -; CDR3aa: CASSYLDRYAYNEQFF; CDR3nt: TGTGCCAGCAGTTACCTTGACAGGTACGCGTACAATGAGCAGTTCTTC
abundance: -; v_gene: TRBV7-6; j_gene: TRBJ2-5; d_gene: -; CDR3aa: CASSLGLRGLGETQYF; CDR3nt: TGTGCCAGCAGCTTAGGTTTGCGGGGCCTCGGAGAGACCCAGTACTTC
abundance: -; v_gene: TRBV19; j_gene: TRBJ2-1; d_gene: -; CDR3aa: CASSPQGSYNEQFF; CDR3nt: TGTGCCAGTAGTCCCCAGGGATCCTACAATGAGCAGTTCTTC
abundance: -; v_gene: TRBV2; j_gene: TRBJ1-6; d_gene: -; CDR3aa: CASRTEQGLNSPLHF; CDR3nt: TGTGCCAGCAGAACCGAACAGGGTCTTAATTCACCCCTCCACTTT
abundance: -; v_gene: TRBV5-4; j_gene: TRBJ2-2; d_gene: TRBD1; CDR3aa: CASSSGTANTGELFF; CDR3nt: TGTGCCAGCAGCTCCGGGACAGCGAACACCGGGGAGCTGTTTTTT
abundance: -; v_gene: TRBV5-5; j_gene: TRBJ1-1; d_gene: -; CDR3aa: CASSLEQAANTEAFF; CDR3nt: TGTGCCAGCAGCTTGGAACAGGCTGCTAACACTGAAGCTTTCTTT
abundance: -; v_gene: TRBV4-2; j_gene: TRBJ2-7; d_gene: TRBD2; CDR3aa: CASSPERDYVSTEQYF; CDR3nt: TGTGCCAGCAGCCCCGAGCGGGACTATGTCTCTACCGAGCAGTACTTC
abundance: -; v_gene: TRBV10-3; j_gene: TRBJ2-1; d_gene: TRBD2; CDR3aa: CAISEYREGEQFF; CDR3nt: TGTGCCATCTCGGAGTACCGGGAGGGTGAGCAGTTCTTC
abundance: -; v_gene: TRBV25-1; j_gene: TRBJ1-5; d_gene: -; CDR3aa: CASSGDRTDSNQPQHF; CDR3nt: TGTGCCAGCAGTGGAGATAGGACAGATAGCAATCAGCCCCAGCATTTT
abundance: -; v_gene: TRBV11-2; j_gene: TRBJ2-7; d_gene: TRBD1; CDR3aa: CASSRQGPRGRQYF; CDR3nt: TGTGCCAGCAGCCGACAGGGTCCGCGTGGGAGGCAGTACTTC
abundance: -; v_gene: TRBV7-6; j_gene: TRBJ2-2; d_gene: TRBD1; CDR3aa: CASSLRGQGGNTGELFF; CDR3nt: TGTGCCAGCAGCTTGCGGGGACAGGGGGGGAACACCGGGGAGCTGTTTTTT
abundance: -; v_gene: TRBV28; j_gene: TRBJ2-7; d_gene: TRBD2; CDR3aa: CASRKRGGGGTYEQYF; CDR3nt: TGTGCCAGCCGGAAGCGGGGGGGCGGTGGGACCTACGAGCAGTACTTC
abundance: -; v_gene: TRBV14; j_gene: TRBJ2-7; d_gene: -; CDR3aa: CASSQDIAHPPYEQYF; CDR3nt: TGTGCCAGCAGCCAAGATATAGCCCACCCCCCCTACGAGCAGTACTTC
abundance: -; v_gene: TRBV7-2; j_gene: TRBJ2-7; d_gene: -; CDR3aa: CASSLAHGRNTHYSYEQYF; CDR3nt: TGTGCCAGCAGCTTAGCGCATGGGAGAAACACCCACTACTCCTACGAGCAGTACTTC
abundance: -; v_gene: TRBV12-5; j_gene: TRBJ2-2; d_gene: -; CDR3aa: CASGSTGSGELFF; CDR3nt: TGTGCTAGTGGTTCCACAGGGTCCGGGGAGCTGTTTTTT
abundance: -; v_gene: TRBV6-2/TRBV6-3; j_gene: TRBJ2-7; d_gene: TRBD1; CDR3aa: CASSYSFPEQGFGYEQYF; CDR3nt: TGTGCCAGCAGTTACTCTTTCCCCGAACAGGGGTTTGGGTACGAGCAGTACTTC
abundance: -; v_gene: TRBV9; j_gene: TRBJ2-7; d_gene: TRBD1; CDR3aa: CASSVAGTGGYEQYF; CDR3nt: TGTGCCAGCAGCGTAGCTGGGACAGGGGGTTACGAGCAGTACTTC
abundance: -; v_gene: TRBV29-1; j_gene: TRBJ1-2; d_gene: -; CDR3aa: CSVTGSAVYGYTF; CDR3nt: TGCAGCGTGACGGGGTCGGCGGTCTATGGCTACACCTTC
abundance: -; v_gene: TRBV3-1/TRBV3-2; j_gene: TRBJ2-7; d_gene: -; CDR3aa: CASSQDSRGSGEQYF; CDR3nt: TGTGCCAGCAGCCAAGATTCAAGAGGGTCGGGCGAGCAGTACTTC
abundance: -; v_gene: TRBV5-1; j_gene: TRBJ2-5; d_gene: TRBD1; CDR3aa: CASSAQGARETQYF; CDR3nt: TGCGCCAGCAGCGCACAGGGGGCGCGGGAGACCCAGTACTTC
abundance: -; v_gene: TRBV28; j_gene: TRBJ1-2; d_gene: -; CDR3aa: CASRPGSARRGYTF; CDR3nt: TGTGCCAGCAGGCCGGGGAGTGCCCGGCGGGGCTACACCTTC
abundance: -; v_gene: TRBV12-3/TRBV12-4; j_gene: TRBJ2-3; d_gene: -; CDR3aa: CASSFSGPDTQYF; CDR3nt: TGTGCCAGCAGTTTTTCAGGCCCAGATACGCAGTATTTT
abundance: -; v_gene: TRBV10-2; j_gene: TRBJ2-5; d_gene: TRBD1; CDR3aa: CASRIQGAGETQYF; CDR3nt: TGCGCCAGCAGAATACAGGGGGCAGGGGAGACCCAGTACTTC
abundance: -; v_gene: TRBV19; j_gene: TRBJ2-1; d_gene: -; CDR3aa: CASSPNSYNEQFF; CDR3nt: TGTGCCAGTAGCCCCAACTCCTACAATGAGCAGTTCTTC
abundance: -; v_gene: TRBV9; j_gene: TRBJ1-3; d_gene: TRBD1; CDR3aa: CASRGQGSPGNTIYF; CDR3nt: TGTGCCAGCAGAGGACAGGGTAGTCCTGGAAACACCATATATTTT
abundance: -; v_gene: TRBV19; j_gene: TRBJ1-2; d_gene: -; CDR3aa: CASRLSGTNYGYTF; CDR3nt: TGTGCCAGTAGATTATCGGGAACTAACTATGGCTACACCTTC